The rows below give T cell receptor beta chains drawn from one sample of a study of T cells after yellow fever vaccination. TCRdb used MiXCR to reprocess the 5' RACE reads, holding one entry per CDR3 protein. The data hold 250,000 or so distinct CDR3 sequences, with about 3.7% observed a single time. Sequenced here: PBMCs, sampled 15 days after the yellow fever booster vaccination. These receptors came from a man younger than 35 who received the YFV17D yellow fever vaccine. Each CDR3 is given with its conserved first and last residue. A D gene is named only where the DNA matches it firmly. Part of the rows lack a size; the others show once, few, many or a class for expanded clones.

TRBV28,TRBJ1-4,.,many,CASSYGGRSEKLFF,TGTGCCAGCAGTTATGGGGGCAGGAGTGAAAAACTGTTTTTT
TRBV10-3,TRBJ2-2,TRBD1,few,CAISERGQGLRELFF,TGTGCCATCAGTGAGCGGGGACAGGGGCTCAGGGAGCTGTTTTTT
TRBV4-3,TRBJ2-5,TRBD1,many,CASSQRDRGETQYF,TGCGCCAGCAGCCAGAGGGACAGGGGTGAGACCCAGTACTTC
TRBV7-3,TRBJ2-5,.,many,CASSLAPAGKETQYF,TGTGCCAGCAGCCTCGCTCCCGCGGGGAAAGAGACCCAGTACTTC
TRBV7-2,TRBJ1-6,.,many,CASSPSDPSSYNSPLHF,TGTGCCAGCAGCCCTTCGGACCCCAGCTCCTATAATTCACCCCTCCACTTT
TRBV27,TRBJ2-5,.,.,CASSLRTRETQCF,TGTGCCAGCAGTTTACGTACAAGGGAGACCCAGTGCTTC
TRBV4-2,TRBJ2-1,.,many,CASSQVKASVNEQFF,TGTGCCAGCAGCCAAGTTAAAGCTAGCGTTAATGAGCAGTTCTTC
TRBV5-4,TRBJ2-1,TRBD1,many,CASTPGTGGDEQFF,TGTGCCAGCACCCCAGGGACAGGAGGGGATGAGCAGTTCTTC
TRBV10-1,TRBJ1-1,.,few,CASSVRRGMNTEAFF,TGCGCCAGCAGTGTACGGAGGGGAATGAACACTGAAGCTTTCTTT
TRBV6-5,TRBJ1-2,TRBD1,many,CASSSQGQGNYGYTF,TGTGCCAGCAGTTCCCAGGGACAGGGTAACTATGGCTACACCTTC
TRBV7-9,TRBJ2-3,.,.,CASSPLGGTSTDTQYF,TGTGCCAGCAGCCCCCTGGGTGGAACTAGCACAGATACGCAGTATTTT
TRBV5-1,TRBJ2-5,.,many,CASSSGLEETQYF,TGCGCCAGCAGCTCCGGACTGGAAGAGACCCAGTACTTC